The 5 T cell receptor beta chains in this list originate from one sample, sequenced in a study of shared clonotypes between healthy human individuals. The table came from immunoSEQ multiplex PCR; TCRdb's copy has only in-frame clones and leaves some out. The profile shows over 850,000 clones, around 78% of them singletons. Input material: memory CD4+ T cells from PBMCs. As to subset: CD45RA-negative fraction. All receptors derive from a man in his late teens or twenties in good health. Some clones in this sample may be carry-over from other donors' samples.

The genes are TRBV13 and TRBJ1-2; D uncertain. Germline-derived CDR1 and CDR2 are PRHDT and FYEKMQ (reference sequence). V was cut by 5 bases and J by 8 bases, with 15 bases left in between. The CDR3 has 13 amino acids. In DNA form, the CDR3 reads TGTGCCAGCAGCCCGACCCTACAAGGAGGCTACACCTTC. Its protein product is CASSPTLQGGYTF.

This chain connects TRBV2 to TRBJ1-2; TRBD1 is a possible D gene (6 bases). CDR3 length equals 12 residues. Trimming cost V 3 bases and J 8 bases, with 10 bases left between them. Germline V gene data show CDR1 as SNHLY and CDR2 as FYNNEI. The CDR3 nucleotides are TGTGCCAGCAGTGACGGACAGATCGGCTACACCTTC. Protein sequence: CASSDGQIGYTF.

Notes on this clone: Other DNA sequences of this sample code for an identical CDR3. V is TRBV28 and J is TRBJ2-2; weak D call: TRBD2 (6 bases). V lost 2 bases, J lost 2 bases, and 15 bases lay in between. Germline V gene data show CDR1 as MDHEN and CDR2 as SYDVKM. This CDR3 comprises 17 residues. The CDR3 loop reads CASSLRRGTFNTGELFF. CDR3 DNA: TGTGCCAGCAGTTTAAGGCGCGGGACTTTCAACACCGGGGAGCTGTTTTTT.

This chain uses TRBV28 with TRBJ2-1; tentatively, D is TRBD1 or TRBD2 (9 bases each). The V gene's germline CDR1 is MDHEN and CDR2 SYDVKM. The CDR3 runs to 19 residues. V dropped 4 bases and J dropped 8 bases, with 30 bases sitting between them. The CDR3 region is CASSSRQGVSREGFYEQFF. CDR3 coding DNA: TGTGCCAGCAGTTCCCGACAGGGGGTTTCGCGGGAGGGCTTCTATGAGCAGTTCTTC.

Comment on this clone: Other DNA sequences in this sample translate to the same CDR3. The chain has TRBV29-1 and TRBJ2-1; TRBD1 matches at 7 bases. Germline-derived CDR1 and CDR2 are SQVTM and ANQGSEA. Trimming cost V 4 bases and J 1 base; bases outside gene matches: 4. The CDR3 is 14 amino acids. The chain's CDR3 is CSVVRGFSYNEQFF. The CDR3 DNA reads TGCAGCGTTGTCAGGGGGTTTTCCTACAATGAGCAGTTCTTC.